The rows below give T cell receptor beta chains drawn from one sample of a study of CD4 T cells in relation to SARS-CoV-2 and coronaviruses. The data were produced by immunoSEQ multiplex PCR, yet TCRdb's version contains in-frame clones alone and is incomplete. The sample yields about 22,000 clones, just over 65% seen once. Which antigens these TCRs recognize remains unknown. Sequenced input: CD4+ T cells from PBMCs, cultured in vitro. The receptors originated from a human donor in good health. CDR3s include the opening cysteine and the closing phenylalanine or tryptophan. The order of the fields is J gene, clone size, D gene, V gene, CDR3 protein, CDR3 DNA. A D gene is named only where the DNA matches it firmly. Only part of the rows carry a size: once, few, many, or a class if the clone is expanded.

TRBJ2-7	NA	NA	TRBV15	CATSRGPRSSGVDEQYF	TGTGCCACCAGCAGAGGGCCAAGGAGTTCGGGCGTGGACGAGCAGTACTTC
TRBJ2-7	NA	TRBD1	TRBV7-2	CASSASTGVRLLRQQYF	TGTGCCAGCAGCGCATCGACAGGGGTCCGTCTTCTACGCCAGCAGTACTTC
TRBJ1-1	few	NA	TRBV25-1	CASSEWDKMRAFF	TGTGCCAGCAGTGAATGGGACAAGATGAGAGCTTTCTTT
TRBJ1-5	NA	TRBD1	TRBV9	CASREQMGGQGWSQHF	TGTGCCAGCAGGGAACAAATGGGGGGACAGGGTTGGTCCCAGCATTTT
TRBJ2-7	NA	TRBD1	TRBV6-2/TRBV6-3	CASSYGQGVSYEQYF	TGTGCCAGCAGTTACGGTCAGGGGGTCTCCTACGAGCAGTACTTC
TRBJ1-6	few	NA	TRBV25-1	CASSGKERGTSYNSPLHF	TGTGCCAGCAGTGGGAAGGAGAGGGGTACCTCCTATAATTCACCCCTCCACTTT
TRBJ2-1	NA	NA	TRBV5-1	CASSAIPGLSSYNEQFF	TGCGCCAGCAGCGCAATTCCAGGGCTAAGCTCCTACAATGAGCAGTTCTTC
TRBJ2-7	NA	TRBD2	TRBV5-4	CASSLARGLSGSYEQYF	TGTGCCAGCAGCTTGGCGAGGGGGCTTAGCGGGAGTTACGAGCAGTACTTC
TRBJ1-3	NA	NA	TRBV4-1	CASSQGRAFGNTIYF	TGCGCCAGCAGCCAAGGTAGGGCCTTCGGAAACACCATATATTTT
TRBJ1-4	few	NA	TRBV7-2	CASSLVGGSDEKLFF	TGTGCCAGCAGCTTAGTGGGGGGCTCAGATGAAAAACTGTTTTTT
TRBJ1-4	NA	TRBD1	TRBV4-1	CASSQWTGPLGKLFF	TGCGCCAGCAGCCAGTGGACAGGACCCCTGGGAAAACTGTTTTTT
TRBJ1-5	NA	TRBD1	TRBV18	CASSPQGTDNQPQHF	TGTGCCAGCTCACCACAGGGGACAGACAATCAGCCCCAGCATTTT
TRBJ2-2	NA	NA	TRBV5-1	CASSLGGPAANTGELFF	TGCGCCAGCAGCTTGGGGGGGCCAGCCGCGAACACCGGGGAGCTGTTTTTT
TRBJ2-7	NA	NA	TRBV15	CATSRIGQSNSYEQYF	TGTGCCACCAGCAGAATAGGACAGTCAAACTCCTACGAGCAGTACTTC
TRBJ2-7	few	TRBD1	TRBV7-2	CASSLVGGRGSEQYF	TGTGCCAGCAGCTTAGTAGGGGGCAGGGGGTCGGAGCAGTACTTC
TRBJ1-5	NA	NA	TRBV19	CASSFSSNQPQHF	TGTGCCAGTAGTTTTAGTAGCAATCAGCCCCAGCATTTT
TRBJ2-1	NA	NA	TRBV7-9	CASRLNRRPNEQFF	TGTGCCAGCAGACTTAACAGGAGGCCCAATGAGCAGTTCTTC
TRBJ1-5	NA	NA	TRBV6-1	CASSELRGYQPQHF	TGTGCCAGCAGTGAGTTGCGGGGTTATCAGCCCCAGCATTTT
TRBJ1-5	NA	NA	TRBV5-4	CASSFQGSNQPQHF	TGTGCCAGCAGCTTTCAAGGGAGCAATCAGCCCCAGCATTTT
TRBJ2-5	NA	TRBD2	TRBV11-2	CASSPSSGRGGEETQYF	TGTGCCAGCAGCCCCAGTAGCGGGAGAGGGGGGGAAGAGACCCAGTACTTC
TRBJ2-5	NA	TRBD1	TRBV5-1	CASSQAGTGIQETQYF	TGCGCCAGCAGCCAAGCCGGGACAGGGATCCAAGAGACCCAGTACTTC
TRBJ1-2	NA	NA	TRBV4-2	CASSHERGGYTF	TGTGCCAGCAGCCACGAAAGGGGTGGCTACACCTTC
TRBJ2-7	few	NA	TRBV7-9	CASSLAGGGGRPSYEQYF	TGTGCCAGCAGCTTAGCCGGGGGAGGAGGGCGCCCTTCCTACGAGCAGTACTTC